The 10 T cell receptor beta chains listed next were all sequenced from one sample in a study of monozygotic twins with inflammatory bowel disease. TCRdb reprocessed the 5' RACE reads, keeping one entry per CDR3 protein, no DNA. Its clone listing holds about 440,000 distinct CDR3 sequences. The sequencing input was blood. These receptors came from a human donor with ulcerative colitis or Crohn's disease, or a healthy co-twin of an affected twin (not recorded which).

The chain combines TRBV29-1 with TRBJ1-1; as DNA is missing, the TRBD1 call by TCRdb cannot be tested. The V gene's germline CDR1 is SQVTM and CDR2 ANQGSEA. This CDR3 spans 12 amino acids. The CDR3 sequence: CSVEMGGTEAFF.

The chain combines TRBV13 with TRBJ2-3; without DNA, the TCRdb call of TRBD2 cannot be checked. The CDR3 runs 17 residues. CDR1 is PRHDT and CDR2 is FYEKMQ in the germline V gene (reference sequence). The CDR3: CASSLGLAGGPTDTQYF.

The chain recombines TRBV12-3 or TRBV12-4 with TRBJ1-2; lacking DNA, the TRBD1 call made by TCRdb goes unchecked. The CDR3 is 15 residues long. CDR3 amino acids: CASSSTGLVLSGYTF.

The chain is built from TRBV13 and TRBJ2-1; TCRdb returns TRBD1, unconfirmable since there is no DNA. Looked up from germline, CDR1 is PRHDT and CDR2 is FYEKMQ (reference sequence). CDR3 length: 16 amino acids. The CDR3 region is CASSFGQGALYNEQFF.

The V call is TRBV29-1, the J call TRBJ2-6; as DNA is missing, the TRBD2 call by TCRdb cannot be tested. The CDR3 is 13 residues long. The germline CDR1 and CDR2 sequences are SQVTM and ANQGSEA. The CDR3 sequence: CSVREQGANVLTF.

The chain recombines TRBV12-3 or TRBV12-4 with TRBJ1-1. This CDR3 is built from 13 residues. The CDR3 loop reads CASSLGLVGEAFF.

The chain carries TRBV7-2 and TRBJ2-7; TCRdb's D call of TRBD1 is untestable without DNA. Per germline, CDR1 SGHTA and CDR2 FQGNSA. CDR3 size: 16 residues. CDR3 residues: CASSLWGGGLGYEQYF.

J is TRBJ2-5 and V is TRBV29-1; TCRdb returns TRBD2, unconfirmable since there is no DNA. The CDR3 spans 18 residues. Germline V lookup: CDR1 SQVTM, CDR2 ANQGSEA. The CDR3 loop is CSVEDPPELAAVQETQYF.

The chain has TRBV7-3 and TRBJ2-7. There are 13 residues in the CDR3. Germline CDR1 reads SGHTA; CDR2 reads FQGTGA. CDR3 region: CASSLLSGYEQYF.

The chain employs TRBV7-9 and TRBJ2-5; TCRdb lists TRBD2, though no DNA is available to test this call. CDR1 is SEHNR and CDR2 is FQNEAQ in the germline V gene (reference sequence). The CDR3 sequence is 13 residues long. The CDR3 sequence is CASSERDFETQYF.